A selection of T cell receptor beta chains follows, all from one sample in a study of CXCR3-negative and CXCR3-positive naive CD8 T cells. From the 5' RACE reads, TCRdb lists one entry per CDR3 protein and no DNA. In all, the sample yields approximately 83,000 distinct CDR3 sequences. Sample: naive CXCR3- CD8+ T cells from blood. These receptors were obtained from a human donor in good health. Some clones in this sample may be carry-over from other donors' samples. Each CDR3 is given with its conserved first and last residue.

j_gene | v_gene | CDR3aa
TRBJ1-1 | TRBV20-1 | CSATGRPHTEAFF
TRBJ2-1 | TRBV28 | CASSFGGTYNEQFF
TRBJ2-5 | TRBV12-3/TRBV12-4 | CASSPGNPQYF
TRBJ2-1 | TRBV20-1 | CSASDSSYNEQFF
TRBJ2-7 | TRBV10-3 | CAISGTGESYEQYF
TRBJ2-7 | TRBV7-7 | CASSSDRGYEQYF
TRBJ2-7 | TRBV7-9 | CASSLEHAPHYEQYF
TRBJ1-3 | TRBV13 | CASSEEGNTIYF
TRBJ2-7 | TRBV29-1 | CSVEETESYEQYF
TRBJ2-7 | TRBV5-5 | CASIVYPGIGGYEQYF
TRBJ1-1 | TRBV27 | CASSWDRGLSEAFF
TRBJ1-1 | TRBV29-1 | CSALGGNTEAFF
TRBJ1-1 | TRBV6-5 | CASSYSISGEAFF
TRBJ2-2 | TRBV30 | CAWSGHYTGELFF
TRBJ2-2 | TRBV7-2 | CASTREVEELFF
TRBJ2-5 | TRBV12-3/TRBV12-4 | CASIPTGFAVETQYF
TRBJ1-2 | TRBV12-3/TRBV12-4 | CASSKQRRNYGYTF
TRBJ2-1 | TRBV29-1 | CSVHGGSRHEQFF
TRBJ2-3 | TRBV6-2/TRBV6-3 | CAGAGANTDTQYF
TRBJ2-2 | TRBV5-1 | CASSLDRTNTGELFF
TRBJ2-7 | TRBV14 | CASSQASGRLAYEQYF
TRBJ2-1 | TRBV7-3 | CASSFGQGSWDEQFF
TRBJ2-1 | TRBV9 | CASSVEVAGMDEQFF
TRBJ2-7 | TRBV7-9 | CASSPPAAEVEQYF
TRBJ2-7 | TRBV29-1 | CSVDSGTDRYEQYF
TRBJ2-7 | TRBV5-6 | CASSLWGTVSYEQYF
TRBJ2-1 | TRBV28 | CASSLKLAGEKQHNEQFF
TRBJ1-1 | TRBV29-1 | CSVGGLNTEAFF
TRBJ2-3 | TRBV12-3/TRBV12-4 | CASIQGTTFAADTQYF